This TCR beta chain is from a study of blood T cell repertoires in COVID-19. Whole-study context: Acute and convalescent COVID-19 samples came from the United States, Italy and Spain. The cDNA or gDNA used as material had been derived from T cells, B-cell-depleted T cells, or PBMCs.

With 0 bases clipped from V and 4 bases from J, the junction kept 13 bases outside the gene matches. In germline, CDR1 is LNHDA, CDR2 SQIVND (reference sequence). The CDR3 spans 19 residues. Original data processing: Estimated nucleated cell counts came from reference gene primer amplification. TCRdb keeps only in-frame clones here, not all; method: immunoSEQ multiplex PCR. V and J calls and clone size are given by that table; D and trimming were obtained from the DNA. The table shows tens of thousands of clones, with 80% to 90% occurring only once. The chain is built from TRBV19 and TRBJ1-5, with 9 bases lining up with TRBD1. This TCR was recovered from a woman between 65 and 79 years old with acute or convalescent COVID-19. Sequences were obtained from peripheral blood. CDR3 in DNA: TGTGCCAGTAGTATAGATTCTCTCAGGGGACAGGGAAGAAATCAGCCCCAGCATTTT. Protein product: CASSIDSLRGQGRNQPQHF.